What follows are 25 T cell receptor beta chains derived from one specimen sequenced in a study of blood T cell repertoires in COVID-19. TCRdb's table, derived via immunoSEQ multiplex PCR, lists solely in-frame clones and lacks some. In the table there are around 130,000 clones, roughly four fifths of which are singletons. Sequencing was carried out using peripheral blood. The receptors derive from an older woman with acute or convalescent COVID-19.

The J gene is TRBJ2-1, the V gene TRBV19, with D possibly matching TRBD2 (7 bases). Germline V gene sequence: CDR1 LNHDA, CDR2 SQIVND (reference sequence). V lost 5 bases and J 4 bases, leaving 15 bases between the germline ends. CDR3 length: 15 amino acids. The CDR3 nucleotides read TGTGCCAGTAGTCCGGGGGGCCTCCCTTACAATGAGCAGTTCTTC. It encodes CASSPGGLPYNEQFF.

In DNA form, the CDR3 reads TGTGCCAGCAGCTTAATAGCGGATCAGCCCCAGCATTTT. Its protein is CASSLIADQPQHF. V usage is TRBV7-2 and J usage is TRBJ1-5; D uncertain. V gave up 2 bases and J gave up 5 bases, with 7 bases separating them. The CDR3 covers 13 residues. The V gene's germline CDR1 is SGHTA and CDR2 FQGNSA.

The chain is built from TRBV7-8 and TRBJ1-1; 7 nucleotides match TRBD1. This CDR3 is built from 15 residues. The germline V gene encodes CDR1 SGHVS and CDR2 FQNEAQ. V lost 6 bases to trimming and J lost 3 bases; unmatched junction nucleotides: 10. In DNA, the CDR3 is TGTGCCAGCAGTCCCGCCACCGGACAGGACACTGAAGCTTTCTTT. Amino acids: CASSPATGQDTEAFF.

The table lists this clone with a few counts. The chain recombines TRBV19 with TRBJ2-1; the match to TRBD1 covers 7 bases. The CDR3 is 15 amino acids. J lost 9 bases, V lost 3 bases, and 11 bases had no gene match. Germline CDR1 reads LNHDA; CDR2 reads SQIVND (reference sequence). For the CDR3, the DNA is TGTGCCAGTAGTATGGTGTCCGAGGGGGCGAGTGAGCAGTTCTTC. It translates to CASSMVSEGASEQFF. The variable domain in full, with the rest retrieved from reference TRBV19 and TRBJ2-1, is DGGITQSPKYLFRKEGQNVTLSCEQNLNHDAMYWYRQDPGQGLRLIYYSQIVNDFQKGDIAEGYSVSREKKESFPLTVTSAQKNPTAFYLCASSMVSEGASEQFFGPGTRLTVL.

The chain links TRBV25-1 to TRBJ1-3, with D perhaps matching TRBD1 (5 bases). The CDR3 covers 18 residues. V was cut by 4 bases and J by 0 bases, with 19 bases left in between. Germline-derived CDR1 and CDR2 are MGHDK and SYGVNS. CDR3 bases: TGTGCCAGCAGTGCAAAAGGGCGGGGGGTGAGCTCTGGAAACACCATATATTTT. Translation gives CASSAKGRGVSSGNTIYF.

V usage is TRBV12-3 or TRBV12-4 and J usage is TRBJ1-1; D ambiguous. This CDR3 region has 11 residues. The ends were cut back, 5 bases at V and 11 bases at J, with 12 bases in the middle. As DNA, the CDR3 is TGTGCCAGCAGTCACGATTCTAGGGCTTTCTTT. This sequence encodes CASSHDSRAFF.

The DNA for the CDR3 is TGTGCCACCAGTGACTCCCCAGCGGAGACCCAGTACTTC. Encoded protein: CATSDSPAETQYF. This chain connects TRBV24-1 to TRBJ2-5; no definite D call. This CDR3 spans 13 amino acids. V was pared by 4 bases and J by 5 bases, with 10 bases between. Germline-derived CDR1 and CDR2 are KGHDR and SFDVKD.

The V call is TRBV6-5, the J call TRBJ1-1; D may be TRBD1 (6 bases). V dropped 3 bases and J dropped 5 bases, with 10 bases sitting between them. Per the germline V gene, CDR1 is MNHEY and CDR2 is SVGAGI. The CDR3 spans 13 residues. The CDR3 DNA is TGTGCCAGCAGTTATCGGACAGTTACTGAAGCTTTCTTT. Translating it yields CASSYRTVTEAFF.

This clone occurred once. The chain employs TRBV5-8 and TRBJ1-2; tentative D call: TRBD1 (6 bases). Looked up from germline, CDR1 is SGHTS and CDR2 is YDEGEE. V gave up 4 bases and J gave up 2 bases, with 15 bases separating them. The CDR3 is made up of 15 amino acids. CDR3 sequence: CASSRSLQGNYGYTF. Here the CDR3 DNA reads TGTGCCAGCAGCAGGAGCCTCCAGGGGAACTATGGCTACACCTTC.

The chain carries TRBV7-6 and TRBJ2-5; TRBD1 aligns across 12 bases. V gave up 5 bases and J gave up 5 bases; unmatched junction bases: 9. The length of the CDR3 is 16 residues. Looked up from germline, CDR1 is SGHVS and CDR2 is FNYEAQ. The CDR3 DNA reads TGTGCCAGCAGCAGGTCCGGGACAGGGGGCATGGAGACCCAGTACTTC. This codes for CASSRSGTGGMETQYF.

This chain's CDR3 is CASSQVRDSKNIQYF. In DNA, the CDR3 is TGTGCCAGCAGCCAAGTACGGGACAGCAAAAACATTCAGTACTTC. The V call is TRBV3-1 (or the pseudogene TRBV3-2), the J call TRBJ2-4; 7 bases line up with TRBD1. The CDR3 totals 15 residues. Germline-derived CDR1 and CDR2 are LGHDT and YNNKEL (reference sequence). V gave up 1 base and J gave up 3 bases; unmatched junction bases: 3.

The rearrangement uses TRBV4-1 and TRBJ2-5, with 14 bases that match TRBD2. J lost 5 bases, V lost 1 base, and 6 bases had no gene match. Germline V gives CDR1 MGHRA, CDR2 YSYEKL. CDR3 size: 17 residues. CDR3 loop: CASSQVGTSGGSETQYF. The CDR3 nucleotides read TGCGCCAGCAGCCAAGTGGGGACTAGCGGGGGTTCGGAGACCCAGTACTTC.

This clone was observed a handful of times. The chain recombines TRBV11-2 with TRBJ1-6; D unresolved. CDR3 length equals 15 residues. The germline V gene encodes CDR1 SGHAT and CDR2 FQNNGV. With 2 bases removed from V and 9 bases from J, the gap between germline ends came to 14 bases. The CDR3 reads CASSLNPPPGSPLHF. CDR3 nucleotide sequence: TGTGCCAGCAGCTTAAACCCGCCGCCGGGTTCACCCCTCCACTTT.

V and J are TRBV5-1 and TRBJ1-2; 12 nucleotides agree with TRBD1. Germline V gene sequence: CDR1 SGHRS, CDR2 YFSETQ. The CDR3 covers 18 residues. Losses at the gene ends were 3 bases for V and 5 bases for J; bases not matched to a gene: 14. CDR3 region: CASSWAGTGGPRVYGYTF. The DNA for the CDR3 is TGCGCCAGCAGCTGGGCCGGGACAGGGGGCCCAAGGGTATATGGCTACACCTTC.

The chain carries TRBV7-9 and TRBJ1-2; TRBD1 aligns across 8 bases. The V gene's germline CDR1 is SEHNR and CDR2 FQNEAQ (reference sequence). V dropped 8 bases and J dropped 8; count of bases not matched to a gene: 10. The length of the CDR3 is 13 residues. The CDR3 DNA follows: TGTGCCAGCGGAAATTCAGGGGGCGGCGGCTACACCTTC. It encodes CASGNSGGGGYTF.

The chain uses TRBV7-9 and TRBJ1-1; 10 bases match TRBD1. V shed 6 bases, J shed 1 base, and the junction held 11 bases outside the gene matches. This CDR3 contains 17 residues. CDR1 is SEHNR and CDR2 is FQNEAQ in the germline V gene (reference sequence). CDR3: CASRPPGTGVRNTEAFF. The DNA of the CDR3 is TGTGCCAGCAGGCCTCCGGGGACAGGGGTCAGGAACACTGAAGCTTTCTTT.

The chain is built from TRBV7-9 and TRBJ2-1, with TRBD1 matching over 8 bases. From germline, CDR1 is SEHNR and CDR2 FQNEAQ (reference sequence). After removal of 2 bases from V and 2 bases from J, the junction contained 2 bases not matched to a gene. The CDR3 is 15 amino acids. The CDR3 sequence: CASSLRQGTYNEQFF. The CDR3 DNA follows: TGTGCCAGCAGCTTAAGACAGGGGACCTACAATGAGCAGTTCTTC. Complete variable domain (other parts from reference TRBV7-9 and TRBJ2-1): DTGVSQNPRHKITKRGQNVTFRCDPISEHNRLYWYRQTLGQGPEFLTYFQNEAQLEKSRLLSDRFSAERPKGSFSTLEIQRTEQGDSAMYLCASSLRQGTYNEQFFGPGTRLTVL.

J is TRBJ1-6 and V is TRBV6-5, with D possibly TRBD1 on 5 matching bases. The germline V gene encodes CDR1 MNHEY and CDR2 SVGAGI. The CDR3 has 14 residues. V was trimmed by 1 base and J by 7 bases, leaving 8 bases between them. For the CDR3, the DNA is TGTGCCAGCAGTTACTTGGGGGGGAATTCACCCCTCCACTTT. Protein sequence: CASSYLGGNSPLHF.

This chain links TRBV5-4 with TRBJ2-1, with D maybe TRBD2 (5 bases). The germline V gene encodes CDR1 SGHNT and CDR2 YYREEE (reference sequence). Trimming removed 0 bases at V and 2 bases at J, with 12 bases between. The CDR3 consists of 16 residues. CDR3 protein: CASSLDGGPPYNEQFF. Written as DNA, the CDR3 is TGTGCCAGCAGCTTGGACGGCGGGCCCCCCTACAATGAGCAGTTCTTC.

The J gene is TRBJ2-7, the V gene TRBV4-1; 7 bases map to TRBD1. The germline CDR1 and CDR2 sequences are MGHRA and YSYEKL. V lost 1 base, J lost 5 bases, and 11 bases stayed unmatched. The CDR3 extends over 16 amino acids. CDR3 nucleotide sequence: TGCGCCAGCAGCCAAGCCTATCGGACAGGCGATGACGAGCAGTACTTC. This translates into CASSQAYRTGDDEQYF.

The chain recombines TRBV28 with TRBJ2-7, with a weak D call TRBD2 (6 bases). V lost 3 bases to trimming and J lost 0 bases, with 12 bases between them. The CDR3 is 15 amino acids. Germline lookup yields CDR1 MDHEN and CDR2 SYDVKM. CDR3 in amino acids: CASSLGGQSSYEQYF. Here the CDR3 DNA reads TGTGCCAGCAGTTTGGGAGGCCAAAGCTCCTACGAGCAGTACTTC.

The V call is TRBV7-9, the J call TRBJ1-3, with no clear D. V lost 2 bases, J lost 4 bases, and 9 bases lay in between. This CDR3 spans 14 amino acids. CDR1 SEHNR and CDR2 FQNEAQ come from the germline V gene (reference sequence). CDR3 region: CASSLKEEGNTIYF. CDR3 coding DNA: TGTGCCAGCAGCTTAAAAGAGGAGGGAAACACCATATATTTT.

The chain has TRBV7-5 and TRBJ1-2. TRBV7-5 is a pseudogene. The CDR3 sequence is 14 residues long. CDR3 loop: CVRSPSRVNYGYTF. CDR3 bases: TGTGTCAGAAGCCCGAGTCGGGTTAACTATGGCTACACCTTC.

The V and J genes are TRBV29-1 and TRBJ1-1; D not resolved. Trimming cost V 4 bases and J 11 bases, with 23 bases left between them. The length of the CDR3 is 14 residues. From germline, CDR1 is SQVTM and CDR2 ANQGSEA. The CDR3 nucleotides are TGCAGCGTTGTAAGCGGGAACTCCCACCGAGGGGCTTTCTTT. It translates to CSVVSGNSHRGAFF.

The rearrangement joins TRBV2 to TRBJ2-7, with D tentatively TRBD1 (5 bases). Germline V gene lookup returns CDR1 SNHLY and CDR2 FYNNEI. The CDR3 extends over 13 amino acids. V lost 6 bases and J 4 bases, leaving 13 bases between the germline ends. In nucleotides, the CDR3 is TGTGCCAGCAGGGCGAGGCAGGGTTACGAGCAGTACGTC. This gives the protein CASRARQGYEQYV.